This T cell receptor (beta chain) appears in the sequencing data of a study of human T cells and chemical hapten exposure. This clonotype was observed a handful of times. Unmatched junction bases numbered 6, after V lost 5 bases and J lost 2 bases. Germline V CDR1 and CDR2: DFQATT, SNEGSKA (reference sequence). The CDR3 totals 14 residues. From the RACE reads, TCRdb called clonotypes with MiXCR, one entry per CDR3 protein. This table has 75,000 to 100,000 distinct CDR3 sequences, around 12% appearing once. The time point: patch test 1, 2 weeks after DPC sensitization. Specified treatment: therapeutic diphenylcyclopropenone sensitization with weekly scalp DPC.

V gene TRBV20-1 combines with J gene TRBJ2-5; 9 bases fit TRBD2. Sequences were derived from whole blood, sampled in connection with sensitization to the hapten diphenylcyclopropenone (DPC). The receptor's source is a woman aged 35 to 49 with alopecia areata. Some clones in this sample may be carry-over from other donors' samples. CDR3 region: CSARDGLAQETQYF. CDR3 DNA sequence: TGCAGTGCTCGGGACGGACTAGCGCAAGAGACCCAGTACTTC.